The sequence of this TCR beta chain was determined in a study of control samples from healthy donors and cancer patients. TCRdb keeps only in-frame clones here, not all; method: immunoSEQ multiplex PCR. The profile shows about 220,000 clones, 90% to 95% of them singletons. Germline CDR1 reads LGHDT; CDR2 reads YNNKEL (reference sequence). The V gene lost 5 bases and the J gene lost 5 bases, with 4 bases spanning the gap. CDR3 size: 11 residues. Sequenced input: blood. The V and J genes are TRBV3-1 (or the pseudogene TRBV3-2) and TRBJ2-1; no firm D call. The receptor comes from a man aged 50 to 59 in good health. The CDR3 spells CASSVNNEQFF. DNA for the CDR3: TGTGCCAGCAGCGTGAACAATGAGCAGTTCTTC.